Listed below are T cell receptor beta chains from one sample, sequenced in a study of identifying expanded T cells in peripheral blood. Profiling relied on immunoSEQ multiplex PCR, and the TCRdb table lists in-frame clones only, not all of them. This table has 110,000 or so clones, roughly 90% appearing once. The sample was blood. The source is a person aged 18 to 75 in good health. Each CDR3 is given with its conserved first and last residue. The D gene is left open where the match is weak. Where a row states a size, it is once, few, many or the class of an expanded clone; other rows omit it.

size: -
J: TRBJ2-5
D: -
V: TRBV7-9
CDR3: CASSQFMTVQETQYF
DNA: TGTGCCAGCAGCCAATTCATGACGGTCCAAGAGACCCAGTACTTC

size: -
J: TRBJ2-1
D: -
V: TRBV6-1
CDR3: CASSEAGATYNEQFF
DNA: TGTGCCAGCAGTGAAGCGGGGGCTACCTACAATGAGCAGTTCTTC

size: -
J: TRBJ2-1
D: TRBD2
V: TRBV6-1
CDR3: CASSDFLAAYNEQFF
DNA: TGTGCCAGCAGTGATTTCCTAGCGGCCTACAATGAGCAGTTCTTC

size: -
J: TRBJ2-1
D: TRBD2
V: TRBV5-1
CDR3: CASSLLTSGSYNNEQFF
DNA: TGCGCCAGCAGCTTGCTCACTAGCGGGAGTTATAACAATGAGCAGTTCTTC

size: medium-sized
J: TRBJ1-2
D: -
V: TRBV25-1
CDR3: CASSELGGDGYTF
DNA: TGTGCCAGCAGTGAATTGGGAGGTGATGGCTACACCTTC

size: -
J: TRBJ1-5
D: -
V: TRBV2
CDR3: CASRGGQIGQPQHF
DNA: TGTGCCAGCAGGGGGGGACAAATCGGACAGCCCCAGCATTTT

size: -
J: TRBJ2-1
D: -
V: TRBV6-1
CDR3: CASSLAEVNEQFF
DNA: TGTGCCAGCAGTTTAGCGGAAGTCAATGAGCAGTTCTTC

size: -
J: TRBJ2-1
D: -
V: TRBV28
CDR3: CASSSSPRTPKQFF
DNA: TGTGCCAGCAGCTCTTCACCCAGGACACCGAAGCAGTTCTTC

size: -
J: TRBJ2-7
D: -
V: TRBV11-3
CDR3: CASSLGASSYEQYF
DNA: TGTGCCAGCAGCTTGGGGGCAAGCTCCTACGAGCAGTACTTC

size: -
J: TRBJ2-1
D: TRBD2
V: TRBV19
CDR3: CASSIPGLAVPNEQFF
DNA: TGTGCCAGTAGCATCCCTGGACTAGCGGTACCTAATGAGCAGTTCTTC

size: -
J: TRBJ2-1
D: -
V: TRBV6-5
CDR3: CASRNHRTEQFF
DNA: TGTGCCAGCAGGAACCATCGAACTGAGCAGTTCTTC

size: -
J: TRBJ1-6
D: TRBD1
V: TRBV4-1
CDR3: CASSRDRNSPLHF
DNA: TGCGCCAGCAGCCGGGACAGAAATTCACCCCTCCACTTT

size: -
J: TRBJ1-2
D: -
V: TRBV2
CDR3: CASHGEHYGYTF
DNA: TGTGCCAGCCACGGGGAACACTATGGCTACACCTTC

size: -
J: TRBJ1-5
D: -
V: TRBV5-8
CDR3: CASSQRQVGWQPQHF
DNA: TGTGCCAGCAGCCAAAGACAGGTAGGGTGGCAGCCCCAGCATTTT

size: -
J: TRBJ2-2
D: -
V: TRBV27
CDR3: CASSLIGGWDISTGELFF
DNA: TGTGCCAGCAGTTTAATTGGAGGTTGGGATATTAGCACCGGGGAGCTGTTTTTT

size: -
J: TRBJ1-3
D: -
V: TRBV6-5
CDR3: CASRSSGNTIYF
DNA: TGTGCCAGCAGGTCCTCTGGAAACACCATATATTTT

size: -
J: TRBJ1-2
D: -
V: TRBV7-8
CDR3: CATQIVGQGRNYGYTF
DNA: TGTGCCACACAGATTGTGGGGCAGGGGAGGAACTATGGCTACACCTTC

size: -
J: TRBJ2-1
D: TRBD1
V: TRBV19
CDR3: CASSSHRGQRNEQFF
DNA: TGTGCCAGTAGTAGCCACAGGGGCCAGAGGAATGAGCAGTTCTTC

size: -
J: TRBJ1-5
D: -
V: TRBV7-9
CDR3: CASSFSTGEPQHF
DNA: TGTGCCAGCAGCTTTTCCACCGGGGAGCCCCAGCATTTT

size: -
J: TRBJ2-5
D: TRBD1
V: TRBV7-9
CDR3: CASSSYTGDQETQYF
DNA: TGTGCCAGCAGCTCGTATACAGGGGACCAAGAGACCCAGTACTTC

size: -
J: TRBJ2-3
D: -
V: TRBV7-9
CDR3: CASSYGRTSTDTQYF
DNA: TGTGCCAGCAGCTACGGACGTACTAGCACAGATACGCAGTATTTT

size: once
J: TRBJ2-1
D: -
V: TRBV11-3
CDR3: CASSPSGTATNEQFF
DNA: TGTGCCAGCAGCCCATCCGGGACCGCCACGAATGAGCAGTTCTTC

size: -
J: TRBJ1-6
D: TRBD1
V: TRBV18
CDR3: CASSPMDRGNSPLHF
DNA: TGTGCCAGCTCACCGATGGACAGGGGCAATTCACCCCTCCACTTT

size: -
J: TRBJ1-2
D: TRBD1
V: TRBV4-1
CDR3: CASSQQSPGQSYGYTF
DNA: TGCGCCAGCAGCCAGCAGTCCCCGGGACAGAGCTATGGCTACACCTTC

size: -
J: TRBJ2-4
D: -
V: TRBV19
CDR3: CARSGAFLAKNIQYF
DNA: TGTGCCAGATCGGGGGCGTTCCTAGCCAAAAACATTCAGTACTTC

size: -
J: TRBJ1-2
D: -
V: TRBV30
CDR3: CAWSVYGDLRGGDYGYTF
DNA: TGTGCCTGGAGTGTTTATGGGGACTTAAGGGGGGGTGACTATGGCTACACCTTC

size: -
J: TRBJ2-1
D: TRBD2
V: TRBV5-8
CDR3: CASSLVRGGRDEQFF
DNA: TGTGCCAGCAGCTTGGTGCGGGGGGGCCGGGATGAGCAGTTCTTC

size: -
J: TRBJ2-7
D: -
V: TRBV28
CDR3: CASSSPGYEQYF
DNA: TGTGCCAGCAGTTCTCCAGGTTACGAGCAGTACTTC

size: -
J: TRBJ1-1
D: -
V: TRBV30
CDR3: CAWNRLNTEAFF
DNA: TGTGCCTGGAATCGGTTGAACACTGAAGCTTTCTTT

size: few
J: TRBJ2-5
D: -
V: TRBV2
CDR3: CAQSSSVETQYF
DNA: TGTGCCCAGTCGTCGAGTGTGGAGACCCAGTACTTC

size: -
J: TRBJ2-1
D: TRBD2
V: TRBV4-1
CDR3: CASSQDRVAGGYEQFF
DNA: TGCGCCAGCAGCCAAGATCGAGTAGCGGGAGGTTATGAGCAGTTCTTC

size: -
J: TRBJ2-7
D: -
V: TRBV2
CDR3: CASRLGTGTDRYEQYF
DNA: TGTGCCAGCAGACTGGGAACAGGGACGGATAGATACGAGCAGTACTTC

size: -
J: TRBJ2-5
D: TRBD2
V: TRBV7-3
CDR3: CASQLAGGPGETQYF
DNA: TGTGCCAGCCAACTAGCGGGAGGGCCCGGGGAGACCCAGTACTTC

size: -
J: TRBJ1-5
D: TRBD1
V: TRBV30
CDR3: CAWMRGGSNQPQHF
DNA: TGTGCCTGGATGAGAGGGGGCAGCAATCAGCCCCAGCATTTT

size: -
J: TRBJ2-7
D: TRBD1
V: TRBV6-5
CDR3: CASKTRDRDYEQYF
DNA: TGTGCCAGCAAGACCCGGGACAGGGACTACGAGCAGTACTTC

size: -
J: TRBJ2-6
D: -
V: TRBV7-3
CDR3: CASSLGSGANVLTF
DNA: TGTGCCAGCAGCTTAGGGTCTGGGGCCAACGTCCTGACTTTC

size: -
J: TRBJ2-3
D: -
V: TRBV6-5
CDR3: CASSYSGGSTDTQYF
DNA: TGTGCCAGCAGTTACTCGGGGGGAAGCACAGATACGCAGTATTTT

size: -
J: TRBJ1-1
D: -
V: TRBV18
CDR3: CASSPGGRYPFF
DNA: TGTGCCAGCTCACCTGGGGGGCGTTATCCTTTCTTT

size: few
J: TRBJ1-2
D: TRBD1
V: TRBV9
CDR3: CASSYGQGSGGYTF
DNA: TGTGCCAGCAGCTACGGACAGGGGTCAGGTGGCTACACCTTC

size: -
J: TRBJ2-7
D: TRBD2
V: TRBV2
CDR3: CASRLGLAVYEQYF
DNA: TGTGCCAGCAGACTCGGACTAGCGGTCTACGAGCAGTACTTC

size: -
J: TRBJ1-2
D: -
V: TRBV6-5
CDR3: CASSSGTSGSQYGYTF
DNA: TGTGCCAGCAGTTCAGGGACCTCCGGCTCACAATATGGCTACACCTTC

size: -
J: TRBJ2-1
D: -
V: TRBV9
CDR3: CASSADPLGNEQFF
DNA: TGTGCCAGCAGCGCGGACCCGCTTGGGAATGAGCAGTTCTTC

size: -
J: TRBJ2-7
D: -
V: TRBV4-1
CDR3: CASSQVENGDYEQYF
DNA: TGCGCCAGCAGCCAAGTGGAAAACGGTGACTACGAGCAGTACTTC

size: once
J: TRBJ2-3
D: TRBD2
V: TRBV7-2
CDR3: CASSLDSGTTDTQYF
DNA: TGTGCCAGCAGCTTAGACAGCGGGACCACAGATACGCAGTATTTT

size: -
J: TRBJ2-7
D: TRBD2
V: TRBV25-1
CDR3: CASSRAGTYEQYF
DNA: TGTGCCAGCAGTAGAGCGGGAACCTACGAGCAGTACTTC

size: -
J: TRBJ2-5
D: -
V: TRBV18
CDR3: CASSYYRAGETQYF
DNA: TGTGCCAGTTCTTATTATAGGGCCGGAGAGACCCAGTACTTC